The 32 T cell receptor beta chains below all came from one sample that was sequenced in a study of response to subunit inactivated influenza vaccine. Via MiXCR, TCRdb re-called the RT-PCR reads, giving one row per CDR3 protein. The sample has roughly 290,000 distinct CDR3 sequences; 20% to 25% are singletons. The material was PBMCs from blood, obtained 21 months after vaccination. Receptors were obtained from a man between 50 and 69 years old who received an inactivated influenza vaccine.

This clonotype occurred a few times. This chain links TRBV5-1 with TRBJ1-2; TRBD1 matches at 10 bases. This CDR3 has 20 amino acids. Germline V gene lookup returns CDR1 SGHRS and CDR2 YFSETQ. Trimming at V came to 4 bases and at J to 4 bases, leaving 22 bases not matched to a gene. CDR3 sequence: CASSPIPGQGMGGSGYGYTF. The DNA for the CDR3 is TGCGCCAGCAGCCCCATCCCGGGACAGGGGATGGGCGGGTCGGGCTATGGCTACACCTTC.

This clonotype was observed at least ten times. The chain couples TRBV7-9 to TRBJ1-1, with D maybe TRBD1 (6 bases). The V end was cut by 5 bases, the J end by 0 bases, with 16 bases between. Germline CDR1 SEHNR, CDR2 FQNEAQ (reference sequence). This CDR3 has 16 residues. The CDR3 bases are TGTGCCAGCAGCACTCGAGGGGGGATAATGAACACTGAAGCTTTCTTT. Its protein is CASSTRGGIMNTEAFF. Based on the CDR3 plus reference TRBV7-9 and TRBJ1-1, the full variable domain is DTGVSQNPRHKITKRGQNVTFRCDPISEHNRLYWYRQTLGQGPEFLTYFQNEAQLEKSRLLSDRFSAERPKGSFSTLEIQRTEQGDSAMYLCASSTRGGIMNTEAFFGQGTRLTVV.

This clonotype was seen more than once but under ten times. The chain uses TRBV28 and TRBJ1-4; D gene ambiguous. The CDR3 length is 15 residues. Germline V gene sequence: CDR1 MDHEN, CDR2 SYDVKM. Trimming took off 4 bases at V and 4 bases at J, with 13 bases between the two ends. The CDR3 here is CASSSARRFNEKLFF. The CDR3 DNA reads TGTGCCAGCAGTTCAGCACGCCGGTTTAATGAAAAACTGTTTTTT. The variable domain in full, completed from reference TRBV28 and TRBJ1-4, reads DVKVTQSSRYLVKRTGEKVFLECVQDMDHENMFWYRQDPGLGLRLIYFSYDVKMKEKGDIPEGYSVSREKKERFSLILESASTNQTSMYLCASSSARRFNEKLFFGSGTQLSVL.

Ten or more counts support this clonotype. The rearrangement joins TRBV10-3 to TRBJ1-2; unclear D gene. V gave up 10 bases and J gave up 7 bases, with 10 bases separating them. From germline, CDR1 is ENHRY and CDR2 SYGVKD. The CDR3 totals 10 residues. The CDR3 DNA sequence: TGTGCCACAGGAGGTGGTGGCTACACCTTC. It specifies CATGGGGYTF.

This clonotype was seen only a few times. The chain is built from TRBV20-1 and TRBJ1-4; tentatively, D is TRBD1 (5 bases). Trimming pared 3 bases from V and 6 bases from J, leaving 11 bases between. The CDR3 is 13 residues long. Germline assignment: CDR1 DFQATT and CDR2 SNEGSKA (reference sequence). The CDR3 reads CSASGTADEKLFF. The CDR3 DNA follows: TGCAGTGCTAGCGGGACGGCGGATGAAAAACTGTTTTTT.

This clonotype has just a few counts. The chain recombines TRBV20-1 with TRBJ1-1; D gene ambiguous. The CDR3 sequence is 14 residues long. The V gene lost 3 bases and the J gene lost 0 bases, with 11 bases spanning the gap. From germline, CDR1 is DFQATT and CDR2 SNEGSKA (reference sequence). Written as DNA, the CDR3 is TGCAGTGCTAGGATTGGCAAGATGAACACTGAAGCTTTCTTT. Translation: CSARIGKMNTEAFF.

This clonotype occurred a few times. V is TRBV3-1 and J is TRBJ2-3, with a weak D call TRBD2 (5 bases). The V and J ends lost 6 bases and 4 bases respectively, with 17 bases between them. The length of the CDR3 is 15 residues. CDR1 is LGHDT, CDR2 YNNKEL, per germline (reference sequence). For the CDR3, the DNA is TGTGCCAGCAGACCCTGGTGGGCGGGCCCAGATACGCAGTATTTT. It translates to CASRPWWAGPDTQYF.

This clonotype was observed a handful of times. This chain links TRBV12-3 or TRBV12-4 with TRBJ1-2; the match to TRBD1 covers 7 bases. The CDR3 spans 13 residues. V shed 6 bases and J 4 bases; nucleotides not matched to a gene: 5. The CDR3 reads CASSVQGIYGYTF. The CDR3 nucleotides read TGTGCCAGCAGCGTACAGGGGATCTATGGCTACACCTTC.

As concerns this clonotype: This clone may be a read error of a much larger clone one base away. The gene calls are TRBV30 and TRBJ1-1; 7 bases line up with TRBD1. CDR3 length: 11 amino acids. Germline V CDR1 and CDR2: GTSNPN, SVGIG (reference sequence). In DNA form, the CDR3 reads TGTGCCTGGAGTAGGGGGCCTGAATCTTTCTTT. Its protein product is CAWSRGPESFF. The whole variable domain, remainder taken from reference TRBV30 and TRBJ1-1, is SQTIHQWPATLVQPVGSPLSLECTVEGTSNPNLYWYRQAAGRGLQLLFYSVGIGQISSEVPQNLSASRPQDRQFILSSKKLLLSDSGFYLCAWSRGPESFFGQGTRLTVV.

CDR3 coding DNA: TGCAGCGTTGATAGGGGTGGCTTCACCGGGGAGCTGTTTTTT. The encoded protein is CSVDRGGFTGELFF. This chain uses TRBV29-1 with TRBJ2-2; D is perhaps TRBD1 (5 bases). This CDR3 is built from 14 residues. V lost 3 bases to trimming and J lost 4 bases, with 12 bases between them. From germline, CDR1 is SQVTM and CDR2 ANQGSEA.

This clonotype has a handful of counts. The rearrangement links TRBV21-1 to TRBJ1-5; TRBD1 is taken as the D call from the table, unchecked against the DNA. TRBV21-1 is a pseudogene segment. The CDR3 runs 14 residues. CDR3 protein: CASSKDRVDQPQHF. CDR3 DNA sequence: TGTGCCAGCAGCAAAGACCGGGTGGATCAGCCCCAGCATTTT.

This clonotype has just a few counts. The gene calls are TRBV3-1 and TRBJ2-2, with TRBD1 as a possible D gene (6 bases). Germline V CDR1 and CDR2: LGHDT, YNNKEL (reference sequence). CDR3 length: 14 residues. Trimming shortened V by 2 bases and J by 5 bases, and 9 bases separated the two germline ends. CDR3 in amino acids: CASSQTGQTGELFF. For the CDR3, the DNA is TGTGCCAGCAGCCAAACTGGACAGACCGGGGAGCTGTTTTTT.

In regard to this clonotype: Germline is not matched at one junction end, which may reflect a read error. The chain is built from TRBV4-1 and TRBJ1-5; possible D gene TRBD1, 6 bases. The CDR3 length is 15 residues. CDR1 MGHRA and CDR2 YSYEKL come from the germline V gene. The CDR3, as DNA: TGCGCCGGCAGCCAAGGGGGGACACGAAATCAGCCCCAGCATTTT. Protein product: CAGSQGGTRNQPQHF.

This clonotype came up a few times. This chain joins TRBV20-1 and TRBJ1-5; D gene uncertain. The CDR3 spans 20 residues. CDR1 is DFQATT and CDR2 is SNEGSKA in the germline V gene (reference sequence). With 1 base removed from V and 6 bases from J, the gap between germline ends came to 31 bases. CDR3 in amino acids: CSARGARLSGPGGVSQPQHF. The CDR3 nucleotides read TGCAGTGCTAGAGGTGCGAGGTTGTCGGGCCCAGGAGGAGTCAGTCAGCCCCAGCATTTT.

This clonotype was counted a few times. This chain links TRBV7-9 with TRBJ2-1, with D uncertain. CDR3 length: 13 residues. Germline V gives CDR1 SEHNR, CDR2 FQNEAQ (reference sequence). V lost 3 bases to trimming and J lost 9 bases, with 12 bases between them. CDR3 coding DNA: TGTGCCAGCAGCTTTGGTAGCTGGAGTGAGCAGTTCTTC. It is translated as CASSFGSWSEQFF.

A note on this clonotype: No conserved phenylalanine or tryptophan is present at the end of the CDR3, so a read error is the likely explanation. This rearrangement joins TRBV20-1 to TRBJ2-7; D perhaps matches TRBD1 (6 bases). CDR1 is DFQATT, CDR2 SNEGSKA, per germline (reference sequence). This CDR3 contains 14 residues. Trimming took 6 bases from V and 1 from J, leaving 16 bases between them. The CDR3 loop reads CSALRTAVSYEQYS. For the CDR3, the DNA is TGCAGTGCACTGAGGACAGCTGTTTCCTACGAGCAGTACTCC.

CDR3 in amino acids: CASTRVDRDYGYTF. The CDR3 nucleotides read TGTGCCAGTACCAGGGTCGACAGGGACTATGGCTACACCTTC. The chain employs TRBV19 and TRBJ1-2; the match to TRBD1 covers 7 bases. The CDR3 runs to 14 residues. The junction had 8 bases not matched to a gene; V was cut back by 7 bases and J by 3 bases. Per the germline V gene, CDR1 is LNHDA and CDR2 is SQIVND (reference sequence).

This clonotype appeared a few times. The chain couples TRBV9 to TRBJ2-3; 12 positions agree with TRBD2. After removal of 4 bases from V and 6 bases from J, the junction contained 6 bases not matched to a gene. Per the germline V gene, CDR1 is SGDLS and CDR2 is YYNGEE. There are 15 residues in the CDR3. The CDR3 here is CASSPWTSGVDTQYF. The DNA of the CDR3 is TGTGCCAGCAGCCCATGGACTAGCGGGGTGGATACGCAGTATTTT.

This clonotype was detected only a few times. The gene calls are TRBV7-6 and TRBJ2-5; D remains unclear. CDR1 and CDR2 from the germline V gene are SGHVS and FNYEAQ. The CDR3 is 12 residues long. Trimming removed 4 bases from V and 5 bases from J, with 8 bases in between. The DNA for the CDR3 is TGTGCCAGCAGCTCAGCATGGGAGACCCAGTACTTC. Its protein product is CASSSAWETQYF.

Comments on this clonotype: One end of the junction does not line up with germline, which may come from a read error. The chain couples TRBV20-1 to TRBJ2-1; TRBD2 matches at 9 bases. Looked up from germline, CDR1 is DFQATT and CDR2 is SNEGSKA (reference sequence). This CDR3 contains 13 residues. CDR3 sequence (DNA): TGCAGTGCTAGGCGGGGGGGGCGGAGTGAGCATTTCTTC. Its protein is CSARRGGRSEHFF.

This clonotype was seen only a few times. The chain combines TRBV11-2 with TRBJ2-7; D remains ambiguous. The CDR3 length is 12 residues. CDR1 and CDR2 (germline): SGHAT, FQNNGV. The V end lost 1 base, the J end lost 7 bases, and 8 bases lay between the germline ends. The CDR3 reads CASSLGRVEQYF. DNA for the CDR3: TGTGCCAGCAGCTTAGGTAGGGTTGAGCAGTACTTC. The full variable domain, completed using reference TRBV11-2 and TRBJ2-7, is EAGVAQSPRYKIIEKRQSVAFWCNPISGHATLYWYQQILGQGPKLLIQFQNNGVVDDSQLPKDRFSAERLKGVDSTLKIQPAKLEDSAVYLCASSLGRVEQYFGPGTRLTVT.

This clonotype was observed a handful of times. The chain links TRBV9 to TRBJ1-2; D is possibly TRBD1 (5 bases). Germline CDR1 is SGDLS and CDR2 is YYNGEE. The CDR3 is 12 residues long. V was cut by 3 bases and J by 4 bases, with 7 bases left in between. DNA for the CDR3: TGTGCCAGCAGCGAGACAGTCTATGGCTACACCTTC. It yields the protein CASSETVYGYTF.

The chain couples TRBV29-1 to TRBJ2-1; D perhaps matches TRBD1 (6 bases). Germline CDR1 reads SQVTM; CDR2 reads ANQGSEA. The CDR3 spans 13 residues. Trimming cost V 6 bases and J 5 bases, with 14 bases left between them. CDR3: CSVGLDRNNEQFF. CDR3 coding DNA: TGCAGCGTGGGGCTAGACAGGAACAATGAGCAGTTCTTC.

This clonotype turned up a few times. The chain joins TRBV5-4 to TRBJ2-2; 8 bases line up with TRBD1. Per germline, CDR1 SGHNT and CDR2 YYREEE (reference sequence). Germline trimming cut 1 base from V and 5 bases from J; bases unmatched to any gene: 16. The CDR3 runs to 19 residues. The CDR3 reads CASSLSFLRQGPLTGELFF. CDR3 in DNA: TGTGCCAGCAGCTTGAGCTTTTTGAGACAGGGGCCTCTAACCGGGGAGCTGTTTTTT. The whole variable domain, remainder taken from reference TRBV5-4 and TRBJ2-2, is ETGVTQSPTHLIKTRGQQVTLRCSSQSGHNTVSWYQQALGQGPQFIFQYYREEENGRGNFPPRFSGLQFPNYSSELNVNALELDDSALYLCASSLSFLRQGPLTGELFFGEGSRLTVL.

This clonotype was detected only a few times. At one end, the junction sequence differs from germline, possibly due to a read error. The chain has TRBV3-1 and TRBJ2-3; a possible D gene is TRBD2 (6 bases). CDR1 LGHDT and CDR2 YNNKEL come from the germline V gene (reference sequence). This CDR3 is built from 20 residues. The CDR3, as DNA: TGTGCCTGCAGCCAAGATTCCCATTTTCGCCGGAGCGGGCTCACAGATACGCAGTATTTT. Amino acid sequence: CACSQDSHFRRSGLTDTQYF.

The genes are TRBV4-1 and TRBJ1-2; 10 bases are shared with TRBD1. With V trimmed by 4 bases and J by 2 bases, 4 bases remained unmatched. The V gene's germline CDR1 is MGHRA and CDR2 YSYEKL. This CDR3 comprises 15 residues. CDR3 region: CASSRTTGGNYGYTF. In DNA, the CDR3 is TGCGCCAGCAGCCGAACGACAGGGGGCAACTATGGCTACACCTTC.

This clonotype has just a few counts. The chain combines TRBV5-1 with TRBJ1-4; no definite D call. CDR1 and CDR2 (germline): SGHRS, YFSETQ. V was pared by 4 bases and J by 0 bases, with 13 bases between. This CDR3 comprises 16 residues. The CDR3 DNA is TGCGCCAGCAGCCTAACTGATGCCTCAACTAATGAAAAACTGTTTTTT. Residues: CASSLTDASTNEKLFF.

CDR3 amino acids: CASSPRTGVTDTQYF. The CDR3 DNA is TGTGCCAGCAGCCCCCGGACAGGGGTGACAGATACGCAGTATTTT. The chain is built from TRBV9 and TRBJ2-3; 9 bases fit TRBD1. With V trimmed by 4 bases and J by 3 bases, 6 bases remained unmatched. The CDR3 sequence is 15 residues long. Germline CDR1 SGDLS, CDR2 YYNGEE.

This chain links TRBV7-2 with TRBJ1-4; D possibly corresponds to TRBD1 (6 bases). CDR1 and CDR2 from the germline V gene are SGHTA and FQGNSA. V lost 3 bases to trimming and J lost 5 bases, with 10 bases between them. The CDR3 length is 14 residues. The chain's CDR3 is CASSFSRGNEKLFF. CDR3 sequence (DNA): TGTGCCAGCAGCTTTAGCAGGGGAAATGAAAAACTGTTTTTT.

This chain joins TRBV11-2 and TRBJ1-1, with D hard to call. This CDR3 contains 14 residues. Germline CDR1 reads SGHAT; CDR2 reads FQNNGV. Trimming stripped 1 base from V and 3 bases from J, with 9 bases between. The CDR3 reads CASSLGLDHTEAFF. CDR3 sequence (DNA): TGTGCCAGCAGCTTAGGCTTGGACCACACTGAAGCTTTCTTT.

CDR3 sequence reads: CASSYGDRLSGELFF. The CDR3 DNA reads TGTGCCAGCAGTTACGGGGACCGACTCTCCGGGGAGCTGTTTTTT. The rearrangement links TRBV6-5 to TRBJ2-2; TRBD1 or TRBD2 may be the D gene (5 bases each). V was cut by 2 bases and J by 6 bases, with 13 bases left in between. The CDR3 sequence is 15 residues long. Germline V gene sequence: CDR1 MNHEY, CDR2 SVGAGI.

This clonotype has just a few counts. The chain uses TRBV11-2 and TRBJ2-1; D is perhaps TRBD2 (6 bases). The CDR3 has 17 residues. The germline V gene encodes CDR1 SGHAT and CDR2 FQNNGV. The V and J ends lost 0 bases and 7 bases respectively, with 19 bases between them. CDR3 loop: CASSLDRRGRDLNEQFF. The CDR3 nucleotides read TGTGCCAGCAGCTTAGATCGGCGAGGGCGGGATCTAAATGAGCAGTTCTTC.